Each of the 15 T cell receptor beta chains below was sequenced from the same sample in a study of CD8+ T cells in alopecia areata (dated by TCRdb to between 2017 and 2018). Libraries were constructed by the immunoSEQ multiplex PCR assay. For TCR sequencing, RNA was extracted from every sample and reverse transcribed into cDNA to serve as template. TCRdb stores this immuneACCESS table with in-frame sequences only. Part of the clones is absent; in the studies checked, under half of the shortfall reflects unresolved V genes, and no reason is known for the rest. Across this sample there are approximately 180,000 clones, with approximately 62% seen only once. 1.7% of the sample rests with the top ten. The time point label corresponds to: baseline before oral tofacitinib. This sample comprised CD4+ T cells sorted from blood, obtained at week 0. The source of these receptors is a human donor with alopecia areata.

This clone has just a few counts. The chain couples TRBV10-3 to TRBJ2-7; D is uncertain. Germline assignment: CDR1 ENHRY and CDR2 SYGVKD. This CDR3 has 14 residues. V lost 2 bases, J lost 0 bases, and 8 bases lay in between. The CDR3 DNA reads as TGTGCCATCAGTGAGGGGGTCTCCTCCTACGAGCAGTACTTC. Protein: CAISEGVSSYEQYF.

The gene calls are TRBV30 and TRBJ1-2; D possibly corresponds to TRBD1 (6 bases). Germline values: CDR1 GTSNPN, CDR2 SVGIG (reference sequence). The V and J ends lost 4 bases and 9 bases respectively, with 21 bases between them. The CDR3 loop spans 14 amino acids. CDR3 coding DNA: TGTGCCTGGACCGGGACATCCCCTTGGAGGAGCTACACCTTC. Protein product: CAWTGTSPWRSYTF.

V gene TRBV14 combines with J gene TRBJ2-3; D uncertain. Trimming cost V 1 base and J 6 bases, with 8 bases left between them. The V gene's germline CDR1 is SGHDN and CDR2 FVKESK. The CDR3 covers 13 residues. For the CDR3, the DNA is TGTGCCAGCAGCCAAGGGGCAGCCGATACGCAGTATTTT. This encodes CASSQGAADTQYF.

This clone was counted a few times. This chain joins TRBV29-1 and TRBJ2-7, with 10 bases that match TRBD1. The trim removed 4 bases at V and 3 bases at J, leaving 6 bases unmatched. CDR3 length equals 14 residues. Germline V lookup: CDR1 SQVTM, CDR2 ANQGSEA. CDR3 sequence (DNA): TGCAGCGTTGTCCCGCGGACAGGGGGCTACGAGCAGTACTTC. It translates to CSVVPRTGGYEQYF.

The chain employs TRBV29-1 and TRBJ2-3; 7 bases are shared with TRBD2. The V segment lost 6 bases and the J segment 2 bases; nucleotides outside the gene matches: 8. The germline gives CDR1 SQVTM, CDR2 ANQGSEA. The CDR3 is 14 amino acids. For the CDR3, the DNA is TGCAGCGTGCGAAGGGAGGGAAACACAGATACGCAGTATTTT. This translates into CSVRREGNTDTQYF.

This chain joins TRBV6-6 and TRBJ1-5; D perhaps matches TRBD1 (6 bases). The CDR3 is 14 residues long. V was trimmed by 6 bases and J by 8 bases, leaving 17 bases between them. CDR1 and CDR2 from the germline V gene are MNHNY and SVGAGI (reference sequence). The CDR3 nucleotides are TGTGCCAGCAGCCCACAGGGTGGGTGGGAGCCCCAGCATTTT. This codes for CASSPQGGWEPQHF.

This chain uses TRBV5-6 with TRBJ1-1; D gene ambiguous. The CDR3 is made up of 14 amino acids. Trimming stripped 2 bases from V and 3 bases from J, with 11 bases between. Germline V gene lookup returns CDR1 SGHDT and CDR2 YYEEEE. CDR3 DNA: TGTGCCAGCAGCTTTTCCATTGTCGACACTGAAGCTTTCTTT. Translation: CASSFSIVDTEAFF.

The chain recombines TRBV29-1 with TRBJ1-2; D not certain. The V end lost 3 bases, the J end lost 2 bases, and 7 bases lay between the germline ends. Germline assignment: CDR1 SQVTM and CDR2 ANQGSEA. The CDR3 spans 12 residues. Here the CDR3 DNA reads TGCAGCGTTGACCGGCCGAACTATGGCTACACCTTC. This sequence encodes CSVDRPNYGYTF.

The V and J genes are TRBV5-6 and TRBJ1-2, with D tentatively TRBD1 (5 bases). Germline CDR1 reads SGHDT; CDR2 reads YYEEEE. The CDR3 length is 13 residues. V was pared by 1 base and J by 7 bases, with 11 bases between. The CDR3 DNA follows: TGTGCCAGCAGCTTGTGGCAGGGCGGTGGCTACACCTTC. It specifies CASSLWQGGGYTF.

The CDR3 is CASSQGLLGNQPQHF. For the CDR3, the DNA is TGCGCCAGCAGCCAAGGGTTGTTGGGCAATCAGCCCCAGCATTTT. The J gene is TRBJ1-5, the V gene TRBV4-3; no definite D call. V was cut by 1 base and J by 2 bases, with 9 bases left in between. This CDR3 is 15 amino acids long. The germline CDR1 and CDR2 sequences are LGHNA and YSLEER.

The chain is built from TRBV29-1 and TRBJ2-5; 10 positions match TRBD2. The CDR3 runs 14 residues. CDR1 is SQVTM, CDR2 ANQGSEA, per germline. V shed 3 bases, J shed 5 bases, and the junction held 6 bases outside the gene matches. The CDR3 spells CSVDMMGLAETQYF. CDR3 DNA sequence: TGCAGCGTTGACATGATGGGACTAGCGGAGACCCAGTACTTC.

The chain is built from TRBV9 and TRBJ1-6; the D gene is possibly TRBD1 (5 bases). This CDR3 has 14 residues. V was shortened by 0 bases and J by 7 bases, with 8 bases between the two germline ends. The germline V gene has CDR1 SGDLS and CDR2 YYNGEE. CDR3 DNA sequence: TGTGCCAGCAGCGTAGCCTCAGGGAATTCACCCCTCCACTTT. Protein sequence: CASSVASGNSPLHF.

V is TRBV30 and J is TRBJ1-2, with 9 bases fitting TRBD1. Per the germline V gene, CDR1 is GTSNPN and CDR2 is SVGIG (reference sequence). The CDR3 contains 12 residues. Trimming removed 3 bases from V and 5 bases from J; junction bases left unmatched: 1. The CDR3 nucleotides read TGTGCCTGGAGACAGGGGGCATATGGCTACACCTTC. Translation gives CAWRQGAYGYTF. The full variable domain, in which reference TRBV30 and TRBJ1-2 provide the parts outside the CDR3, is SQTIHQWPATLVQPVGSPLSLECTVEGTSNPNLYWYRQAAGRGLQLLFYSVGIGQISSEVPQNLSASRPQDRQFILSSKKLLLSDSGFYLCAWRQGAYGYTFGSGTRLTVV.

The chain carries TRBV5-1 and TRBJ2-7; 7 bases are shared with TRBD1. Looked up from germline, CDR1 is SGHRS and CDR2 is YFSETQ. The V segment lost 0 bases and the J segment 5 bases; nucleotides outside the gene matches: 5. CDR3 length equals 14 residues. As DNA, the CDR3 is TGCGCCAGCAGCTTGGGACAGGGCGTCAACGAGCAGTACTTC. Residues: CASSLGQGVNEQYF.

The rearrangement joins TRBV6-6 to TRBJ2-7; tentative D call: TRBD1 (6 bases). CDR3 length equals 13 residues. Germline CDR1 MNHNY, CDR2 SVGAGI (reference sequence). V lost 2 bases and J 6 bases, leaving 11 bases between the germline ends. CDR3: CASSYNREPEQYF. Here the CDR3 DNA reads TGTGCCAGCAGTTACAACAGGGAACCCGAGCAGTACTTC.